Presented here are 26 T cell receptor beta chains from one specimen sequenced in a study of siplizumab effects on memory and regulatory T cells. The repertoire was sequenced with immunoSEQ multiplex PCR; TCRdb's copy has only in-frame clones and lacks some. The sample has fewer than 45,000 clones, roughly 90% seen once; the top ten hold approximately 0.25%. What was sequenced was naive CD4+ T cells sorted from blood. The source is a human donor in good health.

The CDR3 DNA sequence: TGTGCCAGCTCCCCCCGCGAACGGGGCTACGAGCAGTACTTC. It encodes CASSPRERGYEQYF. The chain uses TRBV18 and TRBJ2-7, with D perhaps matching TRBD2 (5 bases). In germline, CDR1 is KGHSH, CDR2 LQKENI. The length of the CDR3 is 14 residues. V lost 6 bases, J lost 3 bases, and 15 bases lay in between.

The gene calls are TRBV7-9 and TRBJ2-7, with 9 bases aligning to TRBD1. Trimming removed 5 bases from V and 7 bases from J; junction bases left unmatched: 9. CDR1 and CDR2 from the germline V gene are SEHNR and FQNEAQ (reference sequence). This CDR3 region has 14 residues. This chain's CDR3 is CASSTGTGPGEQYF. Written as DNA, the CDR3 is TGTGCCAGCAGCACCGGGACAGGGCCGGGTGAGCAGTACTTC.

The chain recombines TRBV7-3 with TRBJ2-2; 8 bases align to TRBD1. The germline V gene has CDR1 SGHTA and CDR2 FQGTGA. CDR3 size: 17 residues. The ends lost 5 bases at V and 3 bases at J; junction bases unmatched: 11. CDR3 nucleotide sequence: TGTGCCAGCAGCGCCGCAGGGGGCGCGGGCTACACCGGGGAGCTGTTTTTT. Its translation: CASSAAGGAGYTGELFF.

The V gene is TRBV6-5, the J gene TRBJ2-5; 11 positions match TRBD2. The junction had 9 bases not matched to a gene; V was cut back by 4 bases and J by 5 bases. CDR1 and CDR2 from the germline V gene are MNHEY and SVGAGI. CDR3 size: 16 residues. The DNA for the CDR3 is TGTGCCAGCAGTTCCCACTCTCCTAGCGGGGGGGAGACCCAGTACTTC. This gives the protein CASSSHSPSGGETQYF.

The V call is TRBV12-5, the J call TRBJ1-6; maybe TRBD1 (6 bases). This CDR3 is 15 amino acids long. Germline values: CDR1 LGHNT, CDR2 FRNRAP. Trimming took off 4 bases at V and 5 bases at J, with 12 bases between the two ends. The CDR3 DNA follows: TGTGCTAGTGGTTCAGGGGTAACGGATAATTCACCCCTCCACTTT. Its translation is CASGSGVTDNSPLHF.

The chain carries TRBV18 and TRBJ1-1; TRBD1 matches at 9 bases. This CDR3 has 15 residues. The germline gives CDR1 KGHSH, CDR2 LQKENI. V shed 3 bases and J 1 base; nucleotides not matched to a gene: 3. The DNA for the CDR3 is TGTGCCAGCTCACCCACAGGGGGCACGAACACTGAAGCTTTCTTT. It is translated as CASSPTGGTNTEAFF.

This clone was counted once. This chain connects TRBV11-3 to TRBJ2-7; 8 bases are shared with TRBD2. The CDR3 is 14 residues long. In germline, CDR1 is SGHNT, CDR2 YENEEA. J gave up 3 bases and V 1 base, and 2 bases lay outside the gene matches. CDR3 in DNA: TGTGCCAGCAGCTTAGTAGCGGGGAGCTACGAGCAGTACTTC. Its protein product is CASSLVAGSYEQYF.

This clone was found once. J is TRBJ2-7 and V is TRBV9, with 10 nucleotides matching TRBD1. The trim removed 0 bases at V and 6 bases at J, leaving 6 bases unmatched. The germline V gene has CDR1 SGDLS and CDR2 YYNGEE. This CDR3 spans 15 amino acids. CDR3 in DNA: TGTGCCAGCAGCGTAGACGACAGGGGGCTTCGCGAGCAGTACTTC. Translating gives CASSVDDRGLREQYF.

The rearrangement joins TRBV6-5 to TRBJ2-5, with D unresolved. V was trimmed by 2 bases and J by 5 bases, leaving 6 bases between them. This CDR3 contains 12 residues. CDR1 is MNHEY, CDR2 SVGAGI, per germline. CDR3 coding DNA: TGTGCCAGCAGTTACCCCTTGGAGACCCAGTACTTC. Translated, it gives CASSYPLETQYF.

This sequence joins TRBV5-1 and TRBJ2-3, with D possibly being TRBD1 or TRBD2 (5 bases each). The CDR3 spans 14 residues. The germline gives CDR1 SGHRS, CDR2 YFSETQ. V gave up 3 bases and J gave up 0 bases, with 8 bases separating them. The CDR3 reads CASSSRDSTDTQYF. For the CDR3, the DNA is TGCGCCAGCAGCTCCCGGGACAGCACAGATACGCAGTATTTT.

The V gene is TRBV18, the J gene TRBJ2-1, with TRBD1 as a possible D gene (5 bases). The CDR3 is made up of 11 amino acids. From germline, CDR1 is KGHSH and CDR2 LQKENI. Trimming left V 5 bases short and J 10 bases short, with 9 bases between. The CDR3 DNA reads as TGTGCCAGCTCAACAAGGACAGAGCAGTTCTTC. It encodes CASSTRTEQFF.

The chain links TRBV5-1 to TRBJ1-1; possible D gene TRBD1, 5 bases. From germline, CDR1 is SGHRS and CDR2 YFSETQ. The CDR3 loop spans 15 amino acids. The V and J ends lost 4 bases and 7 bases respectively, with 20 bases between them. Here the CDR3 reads CASSPGGRRSNEAFF. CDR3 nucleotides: TGCGCCAGCAGCCCCGGGGGTCGGAGGAGCAATGAAGCTTTCTTT.

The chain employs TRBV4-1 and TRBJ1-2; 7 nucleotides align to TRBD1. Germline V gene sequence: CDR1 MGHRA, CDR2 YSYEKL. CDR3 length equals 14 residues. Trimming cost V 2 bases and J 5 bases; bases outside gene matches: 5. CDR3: CASSQTGTDYGYTF. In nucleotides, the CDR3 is TGCGCCAGCAGCCAAACCGGGACAGATTATGGCTACACCTTC.

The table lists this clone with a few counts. The CDR3 DNA sequence: TGTGCCAGCAGCTTGGGGTCAACTAATGAAAAACTGTTTTTT. Its translation: CASSLGSTNEKLFF. The chain uses TRBV5-4 and TRBJ1-4; D remains ambiguous. Trimming took off 0 bases at V and 0 bases at J, with 3 bases between the two ends. Germline V lookup: CDR1 SGHNT, CDR2 YYREEE (reference sequence). This CDR3 is 14 amino acids long.

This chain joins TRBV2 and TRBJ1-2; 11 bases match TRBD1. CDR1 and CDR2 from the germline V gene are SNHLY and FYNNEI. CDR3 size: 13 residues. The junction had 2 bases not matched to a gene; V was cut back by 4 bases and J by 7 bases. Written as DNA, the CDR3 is TGTGCCAGCAGTGGGACAGGGGGCAGTGGCTACACCTTC. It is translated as CASSGTGGSGYTF. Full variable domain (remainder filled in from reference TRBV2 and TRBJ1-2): EPEVTQTPSHQVTQMGQEVILRCVPISNHLYFYWYRQILGQKVEFLVSFYNNEISEKSEIFDDQFSVERPDGSNFTLKIRSTKLEDSAMYFCASSGTGGSGYTFGSGTRLTVV.

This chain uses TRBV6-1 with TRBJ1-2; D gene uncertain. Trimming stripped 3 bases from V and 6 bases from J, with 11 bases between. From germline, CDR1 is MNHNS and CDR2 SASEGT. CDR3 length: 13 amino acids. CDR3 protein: CASSEQDIHGYTF. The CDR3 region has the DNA TGTGCCAGCAGTGAGCAGGATATACATGGCTACACCTTC.

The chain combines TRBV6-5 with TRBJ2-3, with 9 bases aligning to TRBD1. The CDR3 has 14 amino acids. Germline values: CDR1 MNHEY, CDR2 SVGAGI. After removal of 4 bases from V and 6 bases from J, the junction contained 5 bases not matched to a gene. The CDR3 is CASSSGQGSDTQYF. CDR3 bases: TGTGCCAGCAGTTCGGGACAGGGTAGCGATACGCAGTATTTT.

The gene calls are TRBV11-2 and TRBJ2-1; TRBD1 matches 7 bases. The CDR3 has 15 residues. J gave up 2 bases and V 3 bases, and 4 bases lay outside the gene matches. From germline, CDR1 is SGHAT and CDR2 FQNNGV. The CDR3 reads CASSFNRGTYNEQFF. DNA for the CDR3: TGTGCCAGCAGCTTTAACAGGGGCACCTACAATGAGCAGTTCTTC.

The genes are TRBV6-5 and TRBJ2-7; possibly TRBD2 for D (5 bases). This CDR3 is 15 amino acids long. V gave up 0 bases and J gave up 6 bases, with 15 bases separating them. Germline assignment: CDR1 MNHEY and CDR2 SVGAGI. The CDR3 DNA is TGTGCCAGCAGTTACTCGCGTGGGCTCGGACTCGAGCAGTACTTC. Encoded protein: CASSYSRGLGLEQYF.

CDR3: CASSRSLWETQYF. CDR3 coding DNA: TGTGCCAGCAGTCGAAGCCTATGGGAGACCCAGTACTTC. The chain recombines TRBV6-5 with TRBJ2-5; D remains ambiguous. Germline CDR1 and CDR2: MNHEY and SVGAGI. The CDR3 consists of 13 residues. Trimming removed 5 bases from V and 5 bases from J, with 12 bases in between.

The CDR3 region is CASIPTGREETQYF. CDR3 in DNA: TGTGCCAGTATTCCCACAGGGAGGGAAGAGACCCAGTACTTC. The rearrangement joins TRBV19 to TRBJ2-5, with D maybe TRBD2 (7 bases). V lost 7 bases and J lost 3, with 15 bases in between. The CDR3 spans 14 residues. CDR1 and CDR2 from the germline V gene are LNHDA and SQIVND (reference sequence).

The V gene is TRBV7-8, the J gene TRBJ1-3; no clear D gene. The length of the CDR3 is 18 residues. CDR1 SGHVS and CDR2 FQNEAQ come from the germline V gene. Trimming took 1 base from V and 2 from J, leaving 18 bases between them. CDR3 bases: TGTGCCAGCAGCTTAGGGGGAGGGAGCAGCGCCCCTGGAAACACCATATATTTT. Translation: CASSLGGGSSAPGNTIYF.

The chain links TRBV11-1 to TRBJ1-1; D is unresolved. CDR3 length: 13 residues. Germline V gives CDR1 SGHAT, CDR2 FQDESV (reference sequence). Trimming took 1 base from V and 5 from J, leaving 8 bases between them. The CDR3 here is CASSLVEGTEAFF. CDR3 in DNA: TGTGCCAGCAGCTTAGTGGAGGGAACTGAAGCTTTCTTT.

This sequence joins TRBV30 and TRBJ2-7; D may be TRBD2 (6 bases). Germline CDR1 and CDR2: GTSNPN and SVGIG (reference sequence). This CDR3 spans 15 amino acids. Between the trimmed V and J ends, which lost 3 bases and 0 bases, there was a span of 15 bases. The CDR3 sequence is CAWSAGGSGSYEQYF. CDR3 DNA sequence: TGTGCCTGGAGCGCTGGTGGTAGCGGCTCCTACGAGCAGTACTTC.

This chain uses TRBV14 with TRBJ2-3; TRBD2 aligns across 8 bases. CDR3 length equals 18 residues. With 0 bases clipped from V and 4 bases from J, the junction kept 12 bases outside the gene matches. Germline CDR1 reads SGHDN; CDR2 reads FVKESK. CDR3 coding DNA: TGTGCCAGCAGCCAAGAAGCGGCGGGGCGGGAGGCGGCAGATACGCAGTATTTT. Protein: CASSQEAAGREAADTQYF. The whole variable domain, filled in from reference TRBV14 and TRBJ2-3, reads EAGVTQFPSHSVIEKGQTVTLRCDPISGHDNLYWYRRVMGKEIKFLLHFVKESKQDESGMPNNRFLAERTGGTYSTLKVQPAELEDSGVYFCASSQEAAGREAADTQYFGPGTRLTVL.

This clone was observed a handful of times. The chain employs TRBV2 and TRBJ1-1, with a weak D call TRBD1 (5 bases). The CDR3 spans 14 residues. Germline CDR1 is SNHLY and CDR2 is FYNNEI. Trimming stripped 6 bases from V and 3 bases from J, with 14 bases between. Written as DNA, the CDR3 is TGTGCCAGCAGGACCGGGACGGTAGACACTGAAGCTTTCTTT. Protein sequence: CASRTGTVDTEAFF.